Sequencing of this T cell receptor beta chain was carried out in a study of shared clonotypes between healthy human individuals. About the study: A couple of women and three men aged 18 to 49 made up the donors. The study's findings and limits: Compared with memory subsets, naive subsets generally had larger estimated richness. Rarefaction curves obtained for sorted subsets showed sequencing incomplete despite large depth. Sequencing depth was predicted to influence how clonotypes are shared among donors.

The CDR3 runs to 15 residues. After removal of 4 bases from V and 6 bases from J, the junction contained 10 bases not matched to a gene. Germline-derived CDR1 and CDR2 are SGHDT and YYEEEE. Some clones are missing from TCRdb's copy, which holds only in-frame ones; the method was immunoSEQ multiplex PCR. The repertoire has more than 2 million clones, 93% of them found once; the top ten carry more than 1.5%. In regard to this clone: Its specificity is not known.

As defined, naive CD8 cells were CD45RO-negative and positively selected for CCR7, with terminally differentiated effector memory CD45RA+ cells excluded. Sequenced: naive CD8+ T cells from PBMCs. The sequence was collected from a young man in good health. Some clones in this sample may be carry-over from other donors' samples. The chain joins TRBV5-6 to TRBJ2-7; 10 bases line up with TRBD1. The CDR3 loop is CASSTGQGERREQYF. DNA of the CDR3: TGTGCCAGCAGCACAGGACAGGGGGAGCGACGCGAGCAGTACTTC. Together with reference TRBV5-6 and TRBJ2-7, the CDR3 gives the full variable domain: DAGVTQSPTHLIKTRGQQVTLRCSPKSGHDTVSWYQQALGQGPQFIFQYYEEEERQRGNFPDRFSGHQFPNYSSELNVNALLLGDSALYLCASSTGQGERREQYFGPGTRLTVT.